One T cell receptor (beta chain) is described in this entry. The sample is drawn from a study of control samples from healthy donors and cancer patients. The junction had 8 bases not matched to a gene; V was cut back by 6 bases and J by 2 bases. CDR1 is MDHEN, CDR2 SYDVKM, per germline. The CDR3 has 16 amino acids. Using immunoSEQ multiplex PCR, the repertoire was profiled, and TCRdb retains in-frame clones only, with some absent. The table lists around 190,000 clones. This TCR came from a woman aged 30 to 39 in good health. Sequenced sample: blood. V and J are TRBV28 and TRBJ1-4; the match to TRBD1 covers 8 bases. In DNA form, the CDR3 reads TGTGCCAGCAGAGGAGACAGGGGAGAGACTAATGAAAAACTGTTTTTT. Encoded protein: CASRGDRGETNEKLFF.